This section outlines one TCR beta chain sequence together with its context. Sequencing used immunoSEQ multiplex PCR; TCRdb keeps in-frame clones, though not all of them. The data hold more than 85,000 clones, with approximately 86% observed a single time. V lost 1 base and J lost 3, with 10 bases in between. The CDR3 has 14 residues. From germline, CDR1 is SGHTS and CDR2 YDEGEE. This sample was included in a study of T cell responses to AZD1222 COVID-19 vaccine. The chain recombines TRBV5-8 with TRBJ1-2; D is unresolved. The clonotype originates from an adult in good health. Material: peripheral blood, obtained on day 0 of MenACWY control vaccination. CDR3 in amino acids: CASSLWSIDYGYTF. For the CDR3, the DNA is TGTGCCAGCAGCTTGTGGTCCATTGACTATGGCTACACCTTC.